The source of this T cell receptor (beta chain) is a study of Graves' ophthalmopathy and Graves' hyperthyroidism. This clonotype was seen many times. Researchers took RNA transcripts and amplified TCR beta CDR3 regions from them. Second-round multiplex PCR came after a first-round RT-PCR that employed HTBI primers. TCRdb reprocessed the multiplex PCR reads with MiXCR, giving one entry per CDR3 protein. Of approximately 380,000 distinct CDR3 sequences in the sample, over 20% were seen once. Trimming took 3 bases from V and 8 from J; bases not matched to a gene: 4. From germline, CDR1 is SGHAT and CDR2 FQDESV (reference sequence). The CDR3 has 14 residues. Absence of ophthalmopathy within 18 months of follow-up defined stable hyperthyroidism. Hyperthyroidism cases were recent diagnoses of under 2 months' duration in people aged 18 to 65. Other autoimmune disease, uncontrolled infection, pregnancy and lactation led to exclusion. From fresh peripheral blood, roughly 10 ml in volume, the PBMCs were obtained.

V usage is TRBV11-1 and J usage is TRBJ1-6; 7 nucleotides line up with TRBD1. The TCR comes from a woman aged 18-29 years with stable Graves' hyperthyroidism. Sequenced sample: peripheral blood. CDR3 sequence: CASSFRQGDSPLHF. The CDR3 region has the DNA TGTGCCAGCAGCTTCCGGCAGGGGGATTCACCCCTCCACTTT.